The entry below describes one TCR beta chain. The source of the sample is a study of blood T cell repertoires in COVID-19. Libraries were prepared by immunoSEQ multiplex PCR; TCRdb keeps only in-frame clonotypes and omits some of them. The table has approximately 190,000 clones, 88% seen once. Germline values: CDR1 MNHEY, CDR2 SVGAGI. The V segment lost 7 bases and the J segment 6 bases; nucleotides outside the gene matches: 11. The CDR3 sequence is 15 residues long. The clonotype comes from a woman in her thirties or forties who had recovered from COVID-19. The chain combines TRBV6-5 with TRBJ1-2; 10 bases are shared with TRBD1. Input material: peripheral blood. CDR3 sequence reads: CASTYSTGGENGYTF. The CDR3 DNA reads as TGTGCCAGCACCTACTCGACAGGGGGCGAGAATGGCTACACCTTC.